This TCR beta chain derives from a study of OX40 agonist ivuxolimab in advanced cancers. Some clones are missing from TCRdb's copy, which holds only in-frame ones; the method was immunoSEQ multiplex PCR. The sample includes tens of thousands of clones, about 82% seen only once; the top ten take 6.5%. The CDR3 sequence is 16 residues long. Germline V lookup: CDR1 SGHVS, CDR2 FQNEAQ. The V gene lost 5 bases and the J gene lost 0 bases, with 16 bases spanning the gap. General study results and limits: There was clonal expansion of CD4+ and CD8+ blood T cells by week 6 at 0.1 to 3.0 mg/kg.

On cycle 4 day 1 and cycle 7 day 1, as well as at baseline, blood was sampled. Of note for this clone: Its specificity is unknown.

This TCR came from an adult with an advanced solid tumor such as melanoma, head and neck, liver or kidney cancer. The rearrangement links TRBV7-8 to TRBJ1-1; maybe TRBD1 (5 bases). The sequenced sample was CD4+ or CD8+ T cells sorted from blood, obtained in a trial of the OX40 agonist ivuxolimab. The CDR3 loop is CASSKWGGQVNTEAFF. In DNA form, the CDR3 reads TGTGCCAGCAGCAAATGGGGGGGTCAGGTGAACACTGAAGCTTTCTTT.